These T cell receptor beta chains were read from a single sample in a study of blood T cell repertoires in COVID-19. The protocol was immunoSEQ multiplex PCR, while the TCRdb copy is restricted to in-frame clones and leaves out a portion. The sample consists of roughly 310,000 clones, approximately 88% of them appearing once. The sequenced material came from peripheral blood. The receptors here all came from a woman in her forties or fifties with active or convalescent COVID-19. Both conserved end residues are part of each CDR3. D genes are given only for firm matches. Some rows have no size entry. The others give once, few or many, or a class for an expanded clone.

cdr3_aa	cdr3_nt	d_call	clone_size	j_call	v_call
CASRTGLAVKAGEQFF	TGTGCCAGCAGGACGGGACTAGCGGTAAAAGCTGGAGAGCAGTTCTTC	TRBD2	once	TRBJ2-1	TRBV5-8
CASHRGGYTF	TGTGCCAGCCACAGGGGAGGCTACACCTTC	TRBD1	NA	TRBJ1-2	TRBV2
CASSPRAGANSYNEQFF	TGTGCCAGCAGCCCCCGGGCAGGGGCGAACTCCTACAATGAGCAGTTCTTC	NA	once	TRBJ2-1	TRBV13
CASSIRGRVGMNTEAFF	TGTGCCAGTAGTATCAGGGGCAGGGTGGGAATGAACACTGAAGCTTTCTTT	NA	NA	TRBJ1-1	TRBV19
CASSPLGGYEQFF	TGTGCCAGCAGCCCTCTAGGCGGCTATGAGCAGTTCTTC	NA	NA	TRBJ2-1	TRBV7-3
CASSQVQGANSPLHF	TGCGCCAGCAGCCAAGTACAGGGAGCGAATTCACCCCTCCACTTT	NA	NA	TRBJ1-6	TRBV4-3
CASSQPNRGGNTEAFF	TGCGCCAGCAGTCAACCTAACAGGGGCGGGAACACTGAAGCTTTCTTT	TRBD1	NA	TRBJ1-1	TRBV23-1
CASGPEPYDEQFF	TGTGCTAGTGGTCCGGAGCCTTACGATGAGCAGTTCTTC	NA	NA	TRBJ2-1	TRBV12-5
CASSTPTGFTGELFF	TGTGCCAGTAGTACACCTACAGGGTTCACCGGGGAGCTGTTTTTT	NA	NA	TRBJ2-2	TRBV19
CASSLGQPPTGETQYF	TGTGCCAGCAGTTTAGGGCAGCCTCCGACGGGGGAGACCCAGTACTTC	NA	NA	TRBJ2-5	TRBV28
CASSPTGASYEQYF	TGTGCCAGCAGCCCAACAGGAGCCTCCTACGAGCAGTACTTC	NA	once	TRBJ2-7	TRBV7-3
CASRGSNDDSNQPQHF	TGTGCCAGCCGGGGGTCTAATGATGATAGCAATCAGCCCCAGCATTTT	NA	NA	TRBJ1-5	TRBV21-1
CASRTSGTYEQYF	TGTGCCAGCAGGACGTCAGGGACCTACGAGCAGTACTTC	NA	once	TRBJ2-7	TRBV7-2
CASSLEPLLAGGRSGYEQYF	TGTGCCAGCAGCTTAGAACCCCTCCTAGCGGGAGGGAGGTCGGGGTACGAGCAGTACTTC	TRBD2	few	TRBJ2-7	TRBV11-3
CASTRVRDSEQFF	TGTGCCAGCACGAGAGTCCGGGACAGTGAGCAGTTCTTC	TRBD1	once	TRBJ2-1	TRBV7-6
CASSSKVSGRAGETQYF	TGCGCCAGCAGCTCAAAAGTTAGCGGGAGGGCCGGAGAGACCCAGTACTTC	TRBD2	NA	TRBJ2-5	TRBV5-1
CASSLRTSGAYNEQFF	TGTGCCAGCAGTCTCAGGACTAGCGGGGCCTACAATGAGCAGTTCTTC	TRBD2	NA	TRBJ2-1	TRBV27
CASSWTVLSDGYEQYF	TGTGCCAGCAGTTGGACAGTCTTATCGGACGGATACGAGCAGTACTTC	NA	NA	TRBJ2-7	TRBV28
CASSLGGRETQYF	TGTGCCAGCAGCTTGGGGGGACGGGAGACCCAGTACTTC	NA	NA	TRBJ2-5	TRBV11-1
CASRDRGWSYEQYF	TGCGCCAGCAGGGACAGGGGTTGGTCCTACGAGCAGTACTTC	TRBD1	NA	TRBJ2-7	TRBV10-1
CASSSQYTGTGNSPLHF	TGTGCCAGCAGCTCCCAGTATACGGGGACAGGGAATTCACCCCTCCACTTT	TRBD1	NA	TRBJ1-6	TRBV13
CASASDRDVYYGYTF	TGCGCCAGCGCATCGGACAGGGATGTTTACTATGGCTACACCTTC	TRBD1	NA	TRBJ1-2	TRBV5-1
CASRGGHSNQPQHF	TGTGCCAGTAGAGGCGGACATAGCAATCAGCCCCAGCATTTT	NA	once	TRBJ1-5	TRBV19
CAWSQGIPEKLFF	TGTGCCTGGAGTCAGGGGATACCTGAAAAACTGTTTTTT	NA	NA	TRBJ1-4	TRBV30
CASSFWGTAPYEQYF	TGTGCCAGCTCGTTCTGGGGGACAGCTCCCTACGAGCAGTACTTC	TRBD1	NA	TRBJ2-7	TRBV18
CASSDASRGGPDTQYF	TGTGCCAGCAGCGACGCGAGCCGGGGGGGCCCAGATACGCAGTATTTT	TRBD2	NA	TRBJ2-3	TRBV4-2